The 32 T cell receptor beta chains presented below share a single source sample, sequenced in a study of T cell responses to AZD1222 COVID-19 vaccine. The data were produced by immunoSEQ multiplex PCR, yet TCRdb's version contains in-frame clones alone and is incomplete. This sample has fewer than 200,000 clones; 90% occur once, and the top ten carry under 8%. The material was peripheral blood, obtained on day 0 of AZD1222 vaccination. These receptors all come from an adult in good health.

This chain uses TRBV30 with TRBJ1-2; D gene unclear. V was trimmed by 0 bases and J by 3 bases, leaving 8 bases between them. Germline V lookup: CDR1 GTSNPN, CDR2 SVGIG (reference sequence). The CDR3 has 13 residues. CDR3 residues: CAWSVEVYYGYTF. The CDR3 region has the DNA TGTGCCTGGAGTGTGGAGGTCTACTATGGCTACACCTTC.

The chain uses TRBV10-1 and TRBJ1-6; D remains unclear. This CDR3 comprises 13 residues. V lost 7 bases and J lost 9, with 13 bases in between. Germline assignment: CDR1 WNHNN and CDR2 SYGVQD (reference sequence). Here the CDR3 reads CASTTDLGSPLHF. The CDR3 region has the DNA TGCGCCAGCACTACGGACCTAGGTTCACCCCTCCACTTT.

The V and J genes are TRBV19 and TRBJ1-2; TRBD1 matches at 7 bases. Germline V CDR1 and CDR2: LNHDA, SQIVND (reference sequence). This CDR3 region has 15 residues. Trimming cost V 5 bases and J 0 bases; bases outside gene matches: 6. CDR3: CASSQGTVANYGYTF. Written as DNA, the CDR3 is TGTGCCAGTAGTCAGGGGACAGTAGCTAACTATGGCTACACCTTC. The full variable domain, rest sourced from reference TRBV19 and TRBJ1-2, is DGGITQSPKYLFRKEGQNVTLSCEQNLNHDAMYWYRQDPGQGLRLIYYSQIVNDFQKGDIAEGYSVSREKKESFPLTVTSAQKNPTAFYLCASSQGTVANYGYTFGSGTRLTVV.

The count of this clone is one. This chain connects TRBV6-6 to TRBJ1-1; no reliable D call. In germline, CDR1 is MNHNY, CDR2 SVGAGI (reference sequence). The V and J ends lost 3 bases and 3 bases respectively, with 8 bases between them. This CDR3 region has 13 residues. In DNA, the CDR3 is TGTGCCAGCAGTTATGGGCCGGACACTGAAGCTTTCTTT. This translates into CASSYGPDTEAFF.

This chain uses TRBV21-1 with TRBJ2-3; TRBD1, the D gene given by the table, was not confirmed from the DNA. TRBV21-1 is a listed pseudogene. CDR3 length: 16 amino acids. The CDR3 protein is CASSKVEGGAEDTQYF. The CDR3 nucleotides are TGTGCCAGCAGCAAAGTTGAAGGGGGAGCGGAAGATACGCAGTATTTT.

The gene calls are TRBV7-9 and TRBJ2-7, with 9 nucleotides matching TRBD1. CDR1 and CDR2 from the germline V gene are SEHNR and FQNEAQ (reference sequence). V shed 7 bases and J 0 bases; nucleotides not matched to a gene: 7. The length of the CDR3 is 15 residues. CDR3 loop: CASTGQGKPSYEQYF. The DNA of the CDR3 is TGTGCCAGCACCGGACAGGGGAAACCCTCCTACGAGCAGTACTTC.

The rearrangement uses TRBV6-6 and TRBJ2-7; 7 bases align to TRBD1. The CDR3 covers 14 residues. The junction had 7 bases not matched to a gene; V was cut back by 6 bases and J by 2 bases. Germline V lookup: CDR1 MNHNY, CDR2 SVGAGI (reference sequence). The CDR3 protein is CASRPTGAAYEQYF. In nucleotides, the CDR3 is TGTGCCAGCAGGCCCACAGGGGCCGCCTACGAGCAGTACTTC.

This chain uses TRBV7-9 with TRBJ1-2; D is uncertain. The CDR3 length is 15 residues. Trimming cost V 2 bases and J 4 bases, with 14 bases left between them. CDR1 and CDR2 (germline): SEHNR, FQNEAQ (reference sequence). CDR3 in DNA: TGTGCCAGCAGCTTAAGCCCCGGACGGATCTATGGCTACACCTTC. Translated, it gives CASSLSPGRIYGYTF.

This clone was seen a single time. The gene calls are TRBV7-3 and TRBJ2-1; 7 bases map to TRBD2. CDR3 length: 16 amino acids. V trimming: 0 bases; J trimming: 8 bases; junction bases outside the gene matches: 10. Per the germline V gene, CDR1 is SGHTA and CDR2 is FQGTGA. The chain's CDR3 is CASSLTSAGRRDEQFF. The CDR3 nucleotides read TGTGCCAGCAGCTTAACCTCAGCGGGACGTCGGGATGAGCAGTTCTTC.

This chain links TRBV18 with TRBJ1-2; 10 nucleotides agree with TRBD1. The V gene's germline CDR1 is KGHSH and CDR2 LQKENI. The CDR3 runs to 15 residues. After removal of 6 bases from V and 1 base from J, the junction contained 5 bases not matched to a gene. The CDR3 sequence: CASSVGTGDNYGYTF. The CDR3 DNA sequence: TGTGCCAGCTCCGTTGGGACAGGGGATAACTATGGCTACACCTTC. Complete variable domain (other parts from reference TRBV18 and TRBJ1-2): NAGVMQNPRHLVRRRGQEARLRCSPMKGHSHVYWYRQLPEEGLKFMVYLQKENIIDESGMPKERFSAEFPKEGPSILRIQQVVRGDSAAYFCASSVGTGDNYGYTFGSGTRLTVV.

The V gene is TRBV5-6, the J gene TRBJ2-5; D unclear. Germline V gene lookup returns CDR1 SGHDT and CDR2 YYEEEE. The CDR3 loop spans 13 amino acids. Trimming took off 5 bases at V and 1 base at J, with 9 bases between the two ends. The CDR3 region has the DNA TGTGCCAGCAGTCAACGGGTCCAAGAGACCCAGTACTTC. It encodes CASSQRVQETQYF.

For the CDR3, the DNA is TGCGCCAGCGGCCAACGCAGCTCCTACAATGAGCAGTTCTTC. Translation gives CASGQRSSYNEQFF. This chain connects TRBV5-1 to TRBJ2-1; D is uncertain. This CDR3 is built from 14 residues. The V gene's germline CDR1 is SGHRS and CDR2 YFSETQ. The V and J ends lost 7 bases and 0 bases respectively, with 11 bases between them.

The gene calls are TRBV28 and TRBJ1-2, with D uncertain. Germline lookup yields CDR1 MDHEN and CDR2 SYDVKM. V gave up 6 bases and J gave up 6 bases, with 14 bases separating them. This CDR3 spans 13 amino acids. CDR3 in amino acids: CASSQTSLHGYTF. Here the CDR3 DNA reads TGTGCCAGCAGCCAAACCTCCCTGCATGGCTACACCTTC.

The CDR3 protein is CATSRETGEAFF. The CDR3 DNA follows: TGTGCCACCAGCAGGGAGACAGGGGAAGCTTTCTTT. The rearrangement uses TRBV15 and TRBJ1-1; 7 bases align to TRBD1. This CDR3 has 12 amino acids. Germline trimming cut 3 bases from V and 8 bases from J; bases unmatched to any gene: 3. The V gene's germline CDR1 is LNHNV and CDR2 YYDKDF (reference sequence).

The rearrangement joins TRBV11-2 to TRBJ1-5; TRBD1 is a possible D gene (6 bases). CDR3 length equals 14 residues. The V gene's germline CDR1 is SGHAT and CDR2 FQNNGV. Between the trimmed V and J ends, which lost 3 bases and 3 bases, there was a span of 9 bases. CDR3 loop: CASSLGGDNQPQHF. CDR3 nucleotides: TGTGCCAGCAGCTTGGGGGGCGACAATCAGCCCCAGCATTTT.

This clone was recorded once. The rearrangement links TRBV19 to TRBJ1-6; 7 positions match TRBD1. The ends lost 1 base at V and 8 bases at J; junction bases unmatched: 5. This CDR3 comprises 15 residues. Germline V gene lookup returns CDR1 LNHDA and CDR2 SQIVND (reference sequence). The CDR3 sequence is CASSIGQGRHSPLHF. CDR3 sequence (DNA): TGTGCCAGTAGTATAGGACAGGGAAGGCATTCACCCCTCCACTTT. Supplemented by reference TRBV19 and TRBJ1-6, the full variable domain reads DGGITQSPKYLFRKEGQNVTLSCEQNLNHDAMYWYRQDPGQGLRLIYYSQIVNDFQKGDIAEGYSVSREKKESFPLTVTSAQKNPTAFYLCASSIGQGRHSPLHFGNGTRLTVT.

CDR3 residues: CASRPGVADTQYF. The CDR3 DNA is TGTGCCAGCAGGCCAGGGGTGGCAGATACGCAGTATTTT. The chain is built from TRBV6-5 and TRBJ2-3, with D perhaps matching TRBD1 (6 bases). Germline CDR1 is MNHEY and CDR2 is SVGAGI. This CDR3 has 13 amino acids. Trimming took off 6 bases at V and 4 bases at J, with 11 bases between the two ends.

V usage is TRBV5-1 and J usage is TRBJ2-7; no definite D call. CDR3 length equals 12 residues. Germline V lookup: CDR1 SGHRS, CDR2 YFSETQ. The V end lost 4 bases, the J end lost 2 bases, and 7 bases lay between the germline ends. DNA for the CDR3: TGCGCCAGCAGCGACACCACCTACGAGCAGTACTTC. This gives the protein CASSDTTYEQYF.

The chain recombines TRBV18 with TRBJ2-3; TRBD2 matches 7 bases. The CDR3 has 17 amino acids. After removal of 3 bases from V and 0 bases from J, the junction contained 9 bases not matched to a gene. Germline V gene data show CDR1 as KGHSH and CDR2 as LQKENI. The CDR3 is CASSPGAGTPSTDTQYF. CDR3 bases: TGTGCCAGCTCACCGGGAGCGGGGACCCCTAGCACAGATACGCAGTATTTT.

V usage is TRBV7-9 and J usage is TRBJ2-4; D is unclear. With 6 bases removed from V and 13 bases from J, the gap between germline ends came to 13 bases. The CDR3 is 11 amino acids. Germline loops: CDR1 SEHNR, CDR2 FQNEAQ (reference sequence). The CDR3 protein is CASSLGPIQYF. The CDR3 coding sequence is TGTGCCAGCAGTCTAGGGCCTATACAGTACTTC.

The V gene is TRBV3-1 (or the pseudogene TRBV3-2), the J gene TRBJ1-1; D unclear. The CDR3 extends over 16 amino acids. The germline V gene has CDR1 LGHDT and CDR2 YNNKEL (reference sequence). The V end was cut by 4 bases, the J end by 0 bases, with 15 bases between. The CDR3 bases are TGTGCCAGCAGCCTTCGAAAACAGCCCCTGAACACTGAAGCTTTCTTT. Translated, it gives CASSLRKQPLNTEAFF.

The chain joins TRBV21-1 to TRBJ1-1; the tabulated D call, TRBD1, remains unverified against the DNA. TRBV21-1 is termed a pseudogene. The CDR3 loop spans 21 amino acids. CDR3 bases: TGTGCCAGCAGCAGACCGGGACAAAAAAGTCTCCTTTTGACCATGAACACTGAAGCTTTCTTT. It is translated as CASSRPGQKSLLLTMNTEAFF.

The CDR3 loop is CASSIGRAPQPQHF. CDR3 sequence (DNA): TGTGCCAGTAGTATAGGCAGGGCGCCTCAGCCCCAGCATTTT. This chain uses TRBV19 with TRBJ1-5; a weak D match, TRBD1 (5 bases). V was clipped by 1 base and J by 6 bases, with 10 bases between them. The germline V gene encodes CDR1 LNHDA and CDR2 SQIVND (reference sequence). The CDR3 spans 14 residues.

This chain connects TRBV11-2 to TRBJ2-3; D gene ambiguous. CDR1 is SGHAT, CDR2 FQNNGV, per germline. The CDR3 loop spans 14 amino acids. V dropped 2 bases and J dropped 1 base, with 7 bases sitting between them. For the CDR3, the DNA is TGTGCCAGCAGCTTAAACTTCCGCACAGATACGCAGTATTTT. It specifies CASSLNFRTDTQYF.

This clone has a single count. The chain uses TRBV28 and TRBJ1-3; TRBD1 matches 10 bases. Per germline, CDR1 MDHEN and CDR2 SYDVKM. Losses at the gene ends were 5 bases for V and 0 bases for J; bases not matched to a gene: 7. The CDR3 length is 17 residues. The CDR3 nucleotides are TGTGCCAGCAGTGGGACAGGGGCGAAACCCTCTGGAAACACCATATATTTT. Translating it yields CASSGTGAKPSGNTIYF.

This CDR3 reads CASSPSAGLSYTF. The CDR3 DNA reads TGTGCCAGCTCACCATCCGCTGGGTTAAGCTACACCTTC. The chain links TRBV18 to TRBJ1-2; the D is unclear. The CDR3 has 13 residues. The V end was cut by 2 bases, the J end by 9 bases, with 13 bases between. Germline CDR1 KGHSH, CDR2 LQKENI.

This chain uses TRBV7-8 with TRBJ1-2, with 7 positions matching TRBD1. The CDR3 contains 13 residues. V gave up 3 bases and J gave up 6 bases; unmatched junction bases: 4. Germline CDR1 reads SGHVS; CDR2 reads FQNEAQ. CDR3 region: CASSLQGGDGYTF. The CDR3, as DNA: TGTGCCAGCAGCTTGCAGGGGGGAGATGGCTACACCTTC.

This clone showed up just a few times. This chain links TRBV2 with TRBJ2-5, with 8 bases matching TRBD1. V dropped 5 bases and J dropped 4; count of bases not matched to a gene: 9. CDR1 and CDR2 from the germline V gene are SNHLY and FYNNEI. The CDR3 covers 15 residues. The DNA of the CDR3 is TGTGCCAGCAGTTCTCAGGGGGCTAGGGGAGAGACCCAGTACTTC. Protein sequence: CASSSQGARGETQYF.

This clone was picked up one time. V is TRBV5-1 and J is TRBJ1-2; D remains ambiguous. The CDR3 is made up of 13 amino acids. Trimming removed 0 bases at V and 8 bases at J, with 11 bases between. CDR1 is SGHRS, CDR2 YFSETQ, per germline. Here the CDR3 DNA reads TGCGCCAGCAGCTTGGCCAGCCGGCGGGGCTACACCTTC. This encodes CASSLASRRGYTF.

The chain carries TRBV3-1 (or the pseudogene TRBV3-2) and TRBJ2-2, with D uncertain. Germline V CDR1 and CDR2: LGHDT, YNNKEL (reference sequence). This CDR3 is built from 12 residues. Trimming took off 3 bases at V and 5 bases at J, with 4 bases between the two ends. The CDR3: CASSQKTGELFF. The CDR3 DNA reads TGTGCCAGCAGCCAGAAGACCGGGGAGCTGTTTTTT.

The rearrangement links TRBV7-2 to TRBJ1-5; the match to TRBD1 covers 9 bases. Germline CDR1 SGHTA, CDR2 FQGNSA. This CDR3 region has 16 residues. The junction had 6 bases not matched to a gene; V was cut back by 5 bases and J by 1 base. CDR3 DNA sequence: TGTGCCAGCAGCCCAAACACAGGGGGCAGCAATCAGCCCCAGCATTTT. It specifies CASSPNTGGSNQPQHF.

The CDR3 region is CASSYGDRSYEQYF. The CDR3 DNA reads as TGTGCCAGCAGTTATGGAGACAGGAGCTACGAGCAGTACTTC. V gene TRBV6-2 or TRBV6-3 combines with J gene TRBJ2-7, with D maybe TRBD1 (6 bases). The V end lost 3 bases, the J end lost 3 bases, and 12 bases lay between the germline ends. Germline CDR1 and CDR2: MNHEY and SVGEGT. The CDR3 runs to 14 residues.